These 31 T cell receptor beta chains came from one sample sequenced in a study of T cells after yellow fever vaccination. TCRdb analysed the 5' RACE reads with MiXCR anew, one entry per CDR3 protein. Found here are about 370,000 distinct CDR3 sequences, about 9.9% of them singletons; the top ten hold about 17%. The sample was PBMCs, taken on the day of the first yellow fever vaccination. The receptors derive from a young man who received the YFV17D yellow fever vaccine.

The genes are TRBV18 and TRBJ1-2, with TRBD1 as a possible D gene (5 bases). Trimming shortened V by 0 bases and J by 3 bases, and 11 bases separated the two germline ends. Germline CDR1 and CDR2: KGHSH and LQKENI. The length of the CDR3 is 15 residues. In DNA form, the CDR3 reads TGTGCCAGCTCACCACCGGGGCAGGGAGACTATGGCTACACCTTC. It encodes CASSPPGQGDYGYTF.

This chain connects TRBV27 to TRBJ2-1; D not resolved. The CDR3 is made up of 14 amino acids. Germline V lookup: CDR1 MNHEY, CDR2 SMNVEV (reference sequence). V gave up 4 bases and J gave up 4 bases, with 11 bases separating them. The CDR3 region is CASSYRPFYNEQFF. The CDR3 DNA reads TGTGCCAGCAGTTATCGACCGTTTTACAATGAGCAGTTCTTC.

The chain recombines TRBV6-5 with TRBJ1-2; TRBD1 matches at 7 bases. Germline values: CDR1 MNHEY, CDR2 SVGAGI. The CDR3 extends over 14 amino acids. V shed 2 bases and J 4 bases; nucleotides not matched to a gene: 4. The CDR3 sequence is CASSYRGGSYGYTF. CDR3 DNA: TGTGCCAGCAGTTACCGAGGGGGCTCCTATGGCTACACCTTC.

This clonotype appeared a few times. The J gene is TRBJ2-1, the V gene TRBV5-1; no definite D call. The CDR3 extends over 14 amino acids. Germline lookup yields CDR1 SGHRS and CDR2 YFSETQ. With 4 bases removed from V and 8 bases from J, the gap between germline ends came to 16 bases. CDR3 DNA sequence: TGCGCCAGCAGCCCCTTGGACGGGTTCGATGAGCAGTTCTTC. Translation: CASSPLDGFDEQFF.

The V and J genes are TRBV7-7 and TRBJ1-5; 8 nucleotides match TRBD1. CDR3 size: 13 residues. Germline V gene lookup returns CDR1 SSHAT and CDR2 FNYEAQ (reference sequence). The CDR3 DNA is TGTGCTAGCCCCGGACAGGGTCCTCAGCCCCAGCATTTT. This sequence encodes CASPGQGPQPQHF. Using reference TRBV7-7 and TRBJ1-5 for the parts outside the CDR3, the full variable domain is GAGVSQSPRYKVTKRGQDVTLRCDPISSHATLYWYQQALGQGPEFLTYFNYEAQPDKSGLPSDRFSAERPEGSISTLTIQRTEQRDSAMYRCASPGQGPQPQHFGDGTRLSIL.

Written as DNA, the CDR3 is TGTGCCAGTTGTAGTCCGACAGCATCGAACACTGAAGCTTTCTTT. This translates into CASCSPTASNTEAFF. This rearrangement joins TRBV19 to TRBJ1-1, with TRBD1 as a possible D gene (5 bases). The CDR3 is made up of 15 amino acids. The germline V and J ends were trimmed by 8 bases and 1 base, with 17 bases remaining between them. Germline assignment: CDR1 LNHDA and CDR2 SQIVND (reference sequence). Looking up the rest from reference TRBV19 and TRBJ1-1 gives the full variable domain: DGGITQSPKYLFRKEGQNVTLSCEQNLNHDAMYWYRQDPGQGLRLIYYSQIVNDFQKGDIAEGYSVSREKKESFPLTVTSAQKNPTAFYLCASCSPTASNTEAFFGQGTRLTVV.

V usage is TRBV14 and J usage is TRBJ2-7; D is undetermined. Per the germline V gene, CDR1 is SGHDN and CDR2 is FVKESK. The V end lost 3 bases, the J end lost 0 bases, and 12 bases lay between the germline ends. The CDR3 has 15 residues. In DNA, the CDR3 is TGTGCCAGCAGCCACCAACGGTGGTTCTCCTACGAGCAGTACGTC. Its protein product is CASSHQRWFSYEQYV.

This clonotype showed up just a few times. The CDR3 DNA reads as TGTGCCATCAGTGAGCGAGGATACGGGACCGGGGAGCTGTTTTTT. Translation: CAISERGYGTGELFF. The chain carries TRBV10-3 and TRBJ2-2, with no clear D. The CDR3 totals 15 residues. Trimming removed 2 bases at V and 5 bases at J, with 12 bases between. Germline CDR1 is ENHRY and CDR2 is SYGVKD.

This chain links TRBV5-6 with TRBJ2-5; weak D call: TRBD2 (6 bases). CDR3 length equals 15 residues. The V end lost 5 bases, the J end lost 0 bases, and 14 bases lay between the germline ends. CDR1 is SGHDT, CDR2 YYEEEE, per germline. The CDR3 loop is CASRPKGGHQETQYF. CDR3 coding DNA: TGTGCCAGCAGACCCAAGGGAGGCCACCAAGAGACCCAGTACTTC.

The chain carries TRBV6-2 or TRBV6-3 and TRBJ2-5; 11 bases line up with TRBD2. Germline loops: CDR1 MNHEY, CDR2 SVGEGT. J was trimmed by 1 base and V by 5 bases; bases with no gene match: 9. This CDR3 has 17 residues. In DNA, the CDR3 is TGTGCCAGCAGTCAACGACTAGCGGGGACCCCCCAAGAGACCCAGTACTTC. It is translated as CASSQRLAGTPQETQYF.

The chain combines TRBV27 with TRBJ2-3; D is possibly TRBD1 (5 bases). The CDR3 runs to 13 residues. Looked up from germline, CDR1 is MNHEY and CDR2 is SMNVEV (reference sequence). V lost 1 base and J lost 8, with 10 bases in between. CDR3 nucleotides: TGTGCCAGCAGTTTATGGGAAGGGGTTACGCAGTATTTT. Translating gives CASSLWEGVTQYF.

There are many counts of this clonotype. In DNA form, the CDR3 reads TGTGCCAGCAGCTTAGTGGGGACTCCCAACCAGCAGTTCTTC. It codes for CASSLVGTPNQQFF. The rearrangement uses TRBV7-9 and TRBJ2-1; perhaps TRBD2 as D (6 bases). The CDR3 covers 14 residues. Germline CDR1 reads SEHNR; CDR2 reads FQNEAQ (reference sequence). The germline V and J ends were trimmed by 1 base and 11 bases, with 15 bases remaining between them.

This clonotype was seen more than once but under ten times. The J gene is TRBJ2-7, the V gene TRBV7-2, with D unclear. The CDR3 extends over 12 amino acids. The germline CDR1 and CDR2 sequences are SGHTA and FQGNSA. Trimming removed 6 bases from V and 3 bases from J, with 9 bases in between. CDR3 loop: CASSSTHYEQYF. The CDR3 DNA is TGTGCCAGCAGTTCTACCCACTACGAGCAGTACTTC.

This clonotype was picked up a small number of times. The chain joins TRBV20-1 to TRBJ2-7; maybe TRBD2 (5 bases). Per the germline V gene, CDR1 is DFQATT and CDR2 is SNEGSKA (reference sequence). V lost 3 bases and J 0 bases, leaving 12 bases between the germline ends. The CDR3 extends over 14 amino acids. CDR3 loop: CSASRAGGSYEQYV. The CDR3 bases are TGCAGTGCTAGCCGTGCGGGCGGCTCCTACGAGCAGTACGTC.

The V and J genes are TRBV4-1 and TRBJ2-7; D is undetermined. V lost 0 bases, J lost 2 bases, and 8 bases lay in between. The germline gives CDR1 MGHRA, CDR2 YSYEKL. The CDR3 runs 14 residues. CDR3 DNA: TGCGCCAGCAGCCAAGATGTACCAGCCTACGAGCAGTACTTC. Amino acid sequence: CASSQDVPAYEQYF.

This clonotype has at least ten counts. The chain is built from TRBV2 and TRBJ2-1; TRBD2 matches 9 bases. CDR1 is SNHLY, CDR2 FYNNEI, per germline. V shed 7 bases and J 2 bases; nucleotides not matched to a gene: 6. The length of the CDR3 is 15 residues. The CDR3, as DNA: TGTGCCAGCAATATAGCGGGGGTTGCCTACAATGAGCAGTTCTTC. Its translation is CASNIAGVAYNEQFF.

The chain uses TRBV20-1 and TRBJ2-3; either TRBD1 or TRBD2 may supply D (5 bases each). Trimming stripped 0 bases from V and 6 bases from J, with 19 bases between. The CDR3 length is 16 residues. Germline lookup yields CDR1 DFQATT and CDR2 SNEGSKA (reference sequence). CDR3 amino acids: CSARDPLRGLIDTQYF. Here the CDR3 DNA reads TGCAGTGCTAGAGATCCCTTGAGGGGATTAATCGATACGCAGTATTTT.

This clonotype was picked up a small number of times. The rearrangement uses TRBV29-1 and TRBJ2-4, with D uncertain. Trimming removed 6 bases at V and 2 bases at J, with 5 bases between. Per germline, CDR1 SQVTM and CDR2 ANQGSEA. There are 11 residues in the CDR3. The CDR3 region is CSVWTKNIQYF. The CDR3 region has the DNA TGCAGCGTCTGGACCAAAAACATTCAGTACTTC. The full variable domain, with the rest looked up from reference TRBV29-1 and TRBJ2-4, is SAVISQKPSRDICQRGTSLTIQCQVDSQVTMMFWYRQQPGQSLTLIATANQGSEATYESGFVIDKFPISRPNLTFSTLTVSNMSPEDSSIYLCSVWTKNIQYFGAGTRLSVL.

The chain links TRBV7-2 to TRBJ2-7, with TRBD2 as a possible D gene (7 bases). CDR3 length: 16 amino acids. V lost 1 base, J lost 4 bases, and 17 bases lay in between. Germline loops: CDR1 SGHTA, CDR2 FQGNSA. The CDR3 DNA follows: TGTGCCAGCAGCTTAGGAGGGGGGGCCGGTGGGTACGAGCAGTACTTC. It encodes CASSLGGGAGGYEQYF.

This rearrangement joins TRBV7-7 to TRBJ2-1; 10 bases align to TRBD2. The CDR3 covers 17 residues. V gave up 2 bases and J gave up 0 bases; unmatched junction bases: 4. Germline V gives CDR1 SSHAT, CDR2 FNYEAQ (reference sequence). Here the CDR3 reads CASSLLAGASSYNEQFF. Written as DNA, the CDR3 is TGTGCCAGCAGCTTACTAGCGGGGGCTAGCTCCTACAATGAGCAGTTCTTC.

This clonotype occurred many times. This chain joins TRBV5-1 and TRBJ2-3; the D is unclear. V shed 0 bases and J shed 4 bases, with 12 bases lying between them. The germline V gene has CDR1 SGHRS and CDR2 YFSETQ. The CDR3 is made up of 15 amino acids. CDR3 protein: CASSLAPGGADTQYF. CDR3 coding DNA: TGCGCCAGCAGCTTGGCCCCGGGTGGGGCAGATACGCAGTATTTT.

The gene calls are TRBV4-1 and TRBJ1-5; D not certain. Germline V gene data show CDR1 as MGHRA and CDR2 as YSYEKL. Trimming took 4 bases from V and 0 from J, leaving 13 bases between them. This CDR3 is 16 amino acids long. CDR3 region: CASSLGGEYSNQPQHF. In nucleotides, the CDR3 is TGCGCCAGCAGCCTAGGCGGGGAGTATAGCAATCAGCCCCAGCATTTT.

Only a few counts were recorded for this clonotype. The chain has TRBV6-1 and TRBJ2-6; TRBD1 might be the D (6 bases). The CDR3 covers 18 residues. Trimming removed 5 bases from V and 3 bases from J, with 20 bases in between. CDR1 is MNHNS and CDR2 is SASEGT in the germline V gene. In DNA form, the CDR3 reads TGTGCCAGCAGTCGCCAGGGGCCCCGTATGATTGGGGCCAACGTCCTGACTTTC. This encodes CASSRQGPRMIGANVLTF.

This chain links TRBV20-1 with TRBJ2-4; 10 nucleotides agree with TRBD1. The CDR3 has 14 amino acids. After removal of 6 bases from V and 7 bases from J, the junction contained 9 bases not matched to a gene. CDR1 is DFQATT and CDR2 is SNEGSKA in the germline V gene (reference sequence). CDR3 sequence: CSARRGTGVNIQYF. For the CDR3, the DNA is TGCAGTGCAAGACGAGGGACAGGGGTGAACATTCAGTACTTC.

The rearrangement uses TRBV7-2 and TRBJ1-5, with D hard to call. The length of the CDR3 is 12 residues. Germline CDR1 SGHTA, CDR2 FQGNSA. With 3 bases removed from V and 7 bases from J, the gap between germline ends came to 7 bases. The CDR3 loop is CASSFSGQPQHF. The DNA of the CDR3 is TGTGCCAGCAGCTTTTCGGGGCAGCCCCAGCATTTT.

This clonotype has a handful of counts. The J gene is TRBJ2-7, the V gene TRBV12-3 or TRBV12-4; no definite D call. The CDR3 has 14 amino acids. V was cut by 7 bases and J by 0 bases, with 13 bases left in between. The CDR3 sequence: CASTLGYSSYEQYF. The CDR3 nucleotides are TGTGCCAGCACCCTAGGCTACAGCTCCTACGAGCAGTACTTC.

The chain joins TRBV7-2 to TRBJ1-1, with D uncertain. Trimming shortened V by 1 base and J by 0 bases, and 6 bases separated the two germline ends. The CDR3 is 14 amino acids. In germline, CDR1 is SGHTA, CDR2 FQGNSA. CDR3 in amino acids: CASSLGAVNTEAFF. The CDR3 region has the DNA TGTGCCAGCAGCTTAGGGGCGGTGAACACTGAAGCTTTCTTT.

The chain recombines TRBV13 with TRBJ2-3; 8 nucleotides align to TRBD2. Trimming at V came to 2 bases and at J to 6 bases, leaving 1 base not matched to a gene. This CDR3 is built from 13 residues. Germline CDR1 reads PRHDT; CDR2 reads FYEKMQ (reference sequence). The CDR3: CASSLRGGDTQYF. CDR3 DNA sequence: TGTGCCAGCAGCTTACGGGGGGGCGATACGCAGTATTTT.

The V gene is TRBV19, the J gene TRBJ2-1; D gene ambiguous. The length of the CDR3 is 16 residues. Germline CDR1 LNHDA, CDR2 SQIVND (reference sequence). V was pared by 9 bases and J by 1 base, with 19 bases between. CDR3 DNA sequence: TGTGCCAGCGGAGAGGTGTCACTTAGATCCTACAATGAGCAGTTCTTC. This gives the protein CASGEVSLRSYNEQFF.

This clonotype was detected only a few times. The V call is TRBV7-2, the J call TRBJ1-2; the match to TRBD1 covers 8 bases. The V gene end was trimmed by 5 bases and the J gene end by 3 bases; junction bases not matched to a gene: 5. Looked up from germline, CDR1 is SGHTA and CDR2 is FQGNSA. The length of the CDR3 is 14 residues. This chain's CDR3 is CASSQLDRDYGYTF. CDR3 sequence (DNA): TGTGCCAGCAGCCAATTGGACAGGGACTATGGCTACACCTTC.

This rearrangement joins TRBV6-1 to TRBJ1-1; 9 bases align to TRBD1. In germline, CDR1 is MNHNS, CDR2 SASEGT. Trimming at V came to 4 bases and at J to 4 bases, leaving 7 bases not matched to a gene. The CDR3 length is 15 residues. CDR3 residues: CASSGIQGAGTEAFF. In nucleotides, the CDR3 is TGTGCCAGCAGTGGGATACAGGGGGCAGGCACTGAAGCTTTCTTT.